The 16 T cell receptor beta chains listed next were all sequenced from one sample in a study of vaccination and CD4 T cells after COVID-19. TCRdb independently ran MiXCR on the PCR reads; one entry per CDR3 protein. The table has about 24,000 distinct CDR3 sequences, roughly 51% seen once. The sequencing here drew on CD4+ T cells from blood, taken before SARS-CoV-2 vaccination. Receptors were obtained from a human donor who had recovered from COVID-19.

The rearrangement uses TRBV19 and TRBJ2-6; D is unclear. This CDR3 has 14 residues. Germline V gene sequence: CDR1 LNHDA, CDR2 SQIVND (reference sequence). Trimming took 6 bases from V and 0 from J, leaving 6 bases between them. The CDR3 DNA sequence: TGTGCCAGTAGGACGGACTCTGGGGCCAACGTCCTGACTTTC. It translates to CASRTDSGANVLTF.

The genes are TRBV6-1 and TRBJ1-5; 7 nucleotides line up with TRBD1. The CDR3 runs to 16 residues. CDR1 and CDR2 (germline): MNHNS, SASEGT. Trimming at V came to 7 bases and at J to 0 bases, leaving 9 bases not matched to a gene. CDR3 coding DNA: TGTGCCAGCACGGGGACAGTTCCAAATAGCAATCAGCCCCAGCATTTT. Amino acid sequence: CASTGTVPNSNQPQHF.

V usage is TRBV7-9 and J usage is TRBJ1-2; no definite D call. The length of the CDR3 is 13 residues. Germline V lookup: CDR1 SEHNR, CDR2 FQNEAQ (reference sequence). Deletions cut 2 bases from V and 4 bases from J, with 8 bases between. The CDR3 DNA reads TGTGCCAGCAGCTTACGTCCTATCTATGGCTACACCTTC. It encodes CASSLRPIYGYTF.

This rearrangement joins TRBV10-3 to TRBJ2-1; D gene unclear. V was pared by 4 bases and J by 8 bases, with 9 bases between. The CDR3 has 12 amino acids. Germline CDR1 reads ENHRY; CDR2 reads SYGVKD. The CDR3 nucleotides read TGTGCCATCAGTGTTAGGGTCCATGAGCAGTTCTTC. Protein product: CAISVRVHEQFF.

The chain joins TRBV28 to TRBJ2-2; TRBD1 might be the D (7 bases). Germline V gene sequence: CDR1 MDHEN, CDR2 SYDVKM. The CDR3 consists of 15 residues. Deletions cut 5 bases from V and 2 bases from J, with 12 bases between. The CDR3 DNA is TGTGCCAGCAGTGGCGGGACAGTTAACACCGGGGAGCTGTTTTTT. Amino acids: CASSGGTVNTGELFF.

The genes are TRBV19 and TRBJ2-1, with 14 bases that match TRBD2. This CDR3 has 17 amino acids. V lost 2 bases and J lost 6; bases outside the gene matches: 6. The germline V gene has CDR1 LNHDA and CDR2 SQIVND (reference sequence). In DNA, the CDR3 is TGTGCCAGTAGTATACCCGGGACTAGCGGGAGTGGCAATGAGCAGTTCTTC. It yields the protein CASSIPGTSGSGNEQFF.

V is TRBV6-1 and J is TRBJ1-2; 8 nucleotides align to TRBD1. Losses at the gene ends were 2 bases for V and 2 bases for J; bases not matched to a gene: 7. This CDR3 comprises 16 residues. Germline V gene sequence: CDR1 MNHNS, CDR2 SASEGT. The CDR3 bases are TGTGCCAGCAGTGAACCAGGGGGCTATTCCAACTATGGCTACACCTTC. Its translation: CASSEPGGYSNYGYTF.

Points on this clonotype: At one of its ends the junction is not consistent with the germline gene, which may arise from a read error. V gene TRBV6-2 or TRBV6-3 combines with J gene TRBJ1-6; D perhaps matches TRBD1 (5 bases). Germline lookup yields CDR1 MNHEY and CDR2 SVGEGT. The CDR3 has 17 amino acids. In nucleotides, the CDR3 is TGTGCGGGCACACTGGGGGAGGTGGTGGCCTATAATTCAACCCTCCACTTT. Its translation: CAGTLGEVVAYNSTLHF.

This chain links TRBV6-5 with TRBJ2-7; D is perhaps TRBD2 (6 bases). This CDR3 is 14 amino acids long. Germline V gene data show CDR1 as MNHEY and CDR2 as SVGAGI. V dropped 2 bases and J dropped 6 bases, with 14 bases sitting between them. The CDR3 loop reads CASSYPGLGGEQYF. The CDR3 DNA sequence: TGTGCCAGCAGTTACCCGGGACTGGGGGGCGAGCAGTACTTC.

This clonotype was observed a handful of times. The CDR3 here is CASTPHRGAQPQHF. The CDR3, as DNA: TGTGCCAGCACCCCCCACAGGGGTGCTCAGCCCCAGCATTTT. This rearrangement joins TRBV2 to TRBJ1-5; TRBD1 matches 7 bases. V lost 7 bases to trimming and J lost 6 bases; unmatched junction nucleotides: 9. Germline CDR1 and CDR2: SNHLY and FYNNEI. The CDR3 runs 14 residues. Full variable domain (outside the CDR3, taken from reference TRBV2 and TRBJ1-5): EPEVTQTPSHQVTQMGQEVILRCVPISNHLYFYWYRQILGQKVEFLVSFYNNEISEKSEIFDDQFSVERPDGSNFTLKIRSTKLEDSAMYFCASTPHRGAQPQHFGDGTRLSIL.

The J gene is TRBJ2-5, the V gene TRBV24-1; 11 bases fit TRBD2. With 5 bases clipped from V and 4 bases from J, the junction kept 5 bases outside the gene matches. CDR1 is KGHDR and CDR2 is SFDVKD in the germline V gene. CDR3 length equals 15 residues. Here the CDR3 reads CATSATSGGGETQYF. Here the CDR3 DNA reads TGTGCCACCAGTGCCACTAGCGGGGGAGGAGAGACCCAGTACTTC.

V is TRBV28 and J is TRBJ1-2, with D unclear. Germline values: CDR1 MDHEN, CDR2 SYDVKM. CDR3 length: 13 amino acids. The ends were cut back, 6 bases at V and 2 bases at J, with 10 bases in the middle. The CDR3 sequence is CASRHRVNYGYTF. CDR3 nucleotide sequence: TGTGCCAGCAGGCACAGAGTAAACTATGGCTACACCTTC.

The chain joins TRBV10-3 to TRBJ2-1, with unresolved D. There are 12 residues in the CDR3. Trimming shortened V by 4 bases and J by 4 bases, and 5 bases separated the two germline ends. Germline V gives CDR1 ENHRY, CDR2 SYGVKD. This chain's CDR3 is CAISALYNEQFF. CDR3 nucleotides: TGTGCCATCAGTGCACTGTACAATGAGCAGTTCTTC.

J is TRBJ1-5 and V is TRBV20-1; D remains ambiguous. Between the trimmed V and J ends, which lost 2 bases and 1 base, there was a span of 12 bases. The germline gives CDR1 DFQATT, CDR2 SNEGSKA (reference sequence). CDR3 size: 15 residues. Written as DNA, the CDR3 is TGCAGTGCTAGACCGGAAGTCGGCAGCAATCAGCCCCAGCATTTT. This sequence encodes CSARPEVGSNQPQHF.

This clonotype was observed a few times. The chain recombines TRBV28 with TRBJ1-1; weak D call: TRBD1 (5 bases). Looked up from germline, CDR1 is MDHEN and CDR2 is SYDVKM. The V end was cut by 7 bases, the J end by 4 bases, with 13 bases between. This CDR3 has 13 residues. DNA of the CDR3: TGTGCCAGCATAGGATCGGGGGGCACTGAAGCTTTCTTT. Its translation is CASIGSGGTEAFF.

This clonotype has only a few counts. This rearrangement joins TRBV7-3 to TRBJ2-5; 11 positions match TRBD2. CDR1 is SGHTA, CDR2 FQGTGA, per germline. Trimming removed 5 bases from V and 5 bases from J; junction bases left unmatched: 7. This CDR3 contains 15 residues. Here the CDR3 reads CASSPTSGRHETQYF. DNA of the CDR3: TGTGCCAGCAGCCCTACTAGCGGGAGACATGAGACCCAGTACTTC.